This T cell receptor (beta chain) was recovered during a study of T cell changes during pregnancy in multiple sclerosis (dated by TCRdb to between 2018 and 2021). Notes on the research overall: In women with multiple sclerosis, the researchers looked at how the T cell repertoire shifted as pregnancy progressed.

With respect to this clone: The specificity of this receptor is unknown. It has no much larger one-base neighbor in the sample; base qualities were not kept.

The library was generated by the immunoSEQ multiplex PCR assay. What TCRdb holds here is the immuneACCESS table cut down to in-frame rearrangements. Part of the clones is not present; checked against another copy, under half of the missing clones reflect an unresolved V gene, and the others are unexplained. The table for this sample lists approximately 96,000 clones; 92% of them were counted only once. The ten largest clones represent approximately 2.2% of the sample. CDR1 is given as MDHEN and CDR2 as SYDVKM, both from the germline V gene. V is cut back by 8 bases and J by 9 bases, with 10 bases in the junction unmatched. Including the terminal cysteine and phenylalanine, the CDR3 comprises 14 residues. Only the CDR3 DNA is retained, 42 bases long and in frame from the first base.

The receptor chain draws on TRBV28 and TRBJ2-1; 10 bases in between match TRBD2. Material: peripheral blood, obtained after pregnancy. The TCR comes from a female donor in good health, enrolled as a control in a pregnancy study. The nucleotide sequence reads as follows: TGTGCCAGCGCCCAAGCGGGAGGGCGGGGTGAGCAGTTCTTC. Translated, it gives CASAQAGGRGEQFF. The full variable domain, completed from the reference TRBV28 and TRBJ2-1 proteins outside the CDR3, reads DVKVTQSSRYLVKRTGEKVFLECVQDMDHENMFWYRQDPGLGLRLIYFSYDVKMKEKGDIPEGYSVSREKKERFSLILESASTNQTSMYLCASAQAGGRGEQFFGPGTRLTVL.